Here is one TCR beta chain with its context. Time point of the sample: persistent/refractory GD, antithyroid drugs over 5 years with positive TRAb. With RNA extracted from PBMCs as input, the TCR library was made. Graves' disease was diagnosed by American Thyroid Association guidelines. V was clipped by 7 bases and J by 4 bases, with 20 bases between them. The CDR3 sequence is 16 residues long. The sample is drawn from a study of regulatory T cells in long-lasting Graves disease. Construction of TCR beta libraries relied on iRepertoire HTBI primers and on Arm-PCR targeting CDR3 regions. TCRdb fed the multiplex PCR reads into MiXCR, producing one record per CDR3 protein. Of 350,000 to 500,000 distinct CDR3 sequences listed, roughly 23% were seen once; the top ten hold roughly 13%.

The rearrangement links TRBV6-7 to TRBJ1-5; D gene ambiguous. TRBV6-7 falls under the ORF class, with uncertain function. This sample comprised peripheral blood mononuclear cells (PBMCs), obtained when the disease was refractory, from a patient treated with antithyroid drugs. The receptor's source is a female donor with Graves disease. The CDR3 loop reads CASKPGRVRTNQPQHF. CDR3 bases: TGTGCCAGCAAGCCCGGAAGGGTGAGAACTAATCAGCCCCAGCATTTT.